The present T cell receptor beta chain was sequenced within a study of CXCR3-negative and CXCR3-positive naive CD8 T cells. The study, taken as a whole, reports: Against CXCR3-negative naive cells, CXCR3-positive naive cells showed more hydrophobic TRB CDR3s. Whereas both naive subsets had comparably high diversity, memory CD8+ cells had much lower diversity.

In regard to this clonotype: Antigen specificity is unknown.

The V gene's germline CDR1 is SGHKS and CDR2 YYEKEE (reference sequence). The CDR3 is 15 residues long. The libraries of TRB cDNA were prepared using 5' RACE with UMI labels. TCRdb reprocessed the 5' RACE reads, with one entry per CDR3 protein and no DNA. The sample spans about 120,000 distinct CDR3 sequences; the ten largest clones claim 0.29%. The CD45RO-CCR7+CD27+CD95- phenotype denoted naive CD8+ T cells. The sample comprised naive CXCR3- CD8+ T cells from blood. The subset here: CD45RO-CCR7+CD27+CD95- naive CD8+ T cells lacking CXCR3 (TNR3-). The sequence derives from a human donor in good health. Some clones in this sample may be carry-over from other donors' samples. The rearrangement joins TRBV5-5 to TRBJ2-3; TCRdb outputs TRBD1, but without DNA this stays unchecked. CDR3 in amino acids: CASSTPTGNTDTQYF.